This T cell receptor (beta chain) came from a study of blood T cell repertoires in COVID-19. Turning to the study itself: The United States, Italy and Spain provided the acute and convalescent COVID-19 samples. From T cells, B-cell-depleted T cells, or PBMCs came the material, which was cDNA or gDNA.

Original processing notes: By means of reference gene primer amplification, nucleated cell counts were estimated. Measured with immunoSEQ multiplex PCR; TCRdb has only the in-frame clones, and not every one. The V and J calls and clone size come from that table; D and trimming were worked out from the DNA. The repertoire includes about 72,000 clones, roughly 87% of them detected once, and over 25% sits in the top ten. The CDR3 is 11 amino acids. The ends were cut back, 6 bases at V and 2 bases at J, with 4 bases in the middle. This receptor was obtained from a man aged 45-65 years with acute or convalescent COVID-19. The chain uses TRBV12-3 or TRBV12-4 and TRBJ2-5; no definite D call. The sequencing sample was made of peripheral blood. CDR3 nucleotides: TGTGCCAGCAGCCTACAAGAGACCCAGTACTTC. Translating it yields CASSLQETQYF.